This paragraph reports one T cell receptor (beta chain). Its antigen remains unknown. Germline trimming cut 3 bases from V and 7 bases from J; bases unmatched to any gene: 7. The germline gives CDR1 SGHVS, CDR2 FNYEAQ. CDR3 size: 16 residues. This entry is derived from a study of OX40 agonist ivuxolimab in advanced cancers. Across the whole study: Previous treatment with anti-PD-1, anti-PD-L1 or anti-CTLA-4 therapy was allowed; 40% had received some. Partial responses were achieved by three patients, of whom one had hepatocellular carcinoma and two had cutaneous melanoma. Study-wide findings and caveats: A proportion of nonresponders additionally exhibited low normalized T-cell clonal expansion.

Patients who had autoimmune disease history or got systemic immunosuppression were left out. Clones were sequenced by immunoSEQ multiplex PCR, and TCRdb holds only the in-frame ones, with some missing. The table lists around 18,000 clones, 75% to 90% of them singletons, with roughly a third in the top ten. The source of this sequence is an adult with an advanced solid tumor such as melanoma, head and neck, liver or kidney cancer. The J gene is TRBJ2-1, the V gene TRBV7-6; 12 bases map to TRBD1. Sequenced material: CD4+ or CD8+ T cells sorted from blood, taken in a trial of the OX40 agonist ivuxolimab. In DNA form, the CDR3 reads TGTGCCAGCAGCTTGAGTCCGGGACAGGGGGCTAATGAGCAGTTCTTC. Protein sequence: CASSLSPGQGANEQFF.